This TCR beta chain was sequenced in a study of radiotherapy plus CTLA-4 blockade in lung cancer. Measured with immunoSEQ multiplex PCR; TCRdb has only the in-frame clones, and not every one. The sample has tens of thousands of clones, 75% to 85% seen once; the top ten hold almost 4%. Losses at the gene ends were 3 bases for V and 5 bases for J; bases not matched to a gene: 8. Germline lookup yields CDR1 MNHEY and CDR2 SMNVEV (reference sequence). The CDR3 has 15 amino acids. Lung cancer patients with chemo-refractory metastatic non-small-cell disease were given focal radiation plus CTLA-4 blockade with ipilimumab.

This sample comprised peripheral blood, obtained from a patient treated with radiotherapy plus ipilimumab. The gene calls are TRBV27 and TRBJ2-7; 9 nucleotides agree with TRBD1. The TCR sequence derives from a human donor with non-small cell lung cancer who had a partial response to radiotherapy plus ipilimumab. The CDR3 here is CASSFVGQGIDEQYF. The DNA of the CDR3 is TGTGCCAGCAGTTTCGTAGGACAGGGGATCGACGAGCAGTACTTC.